Listed here is a single T cell receptor beta chain. Its specificity is not known. These data belong to a study of fetal regulatory T cell absence and autoimmunity. Study-wide background: Exocrine pancreas autoimmunity occurred in IPEX patients lacking clinical diabetes. Study-wide findings and caveats: In IPEX syndrome, oligoclonal enrichment was read as supporting prenatal antigen-driven autoimmunity in the pancreas. Oligoclonal TCR enrichment in pancreas over cord blood reached over 80-fold for some clones. Broadly similar TRB gene family usage was seen in pancreas and cord blood.

Germline lookup yields CDR1 SNHLY and CDR2 FYNNEI. The V end lost 11 bases, the J end lost 5 bases, and 15 bases lay between the germline ends. The CDR3 contains 12 residues. TCRdb's copy holds only in-frame clones and misses some; the assay was immunoSEQ multiplex PCR. The sample holds more than 90,000 clones; 72% are singletons and the top ten take less than 2.5%. The receptor was isolated from a male donor with IPEX syndrome. Sample: pancreas tissue. The rearrangement uses TRBV2 and TRBJ1-1; weak D call: TRBD1 (5 bases). The CDR3 nucleotides read TGTGCCGAGTGGGGGGTTTGGACTGAAGCTTTCTTT. Its translation: CAEWGVWTEAFF. Variable domain in full (rest from reference TRBV2 and TRBJ1-1): EPEVTQTPSHQVTQMGQEVILRCVPISNHLYFYWYRQILGQKVEFLVSFYNNEISEKSEIFDDQFSVERPDGSNFTLKIRSTKLEDSAMYFCAEWGVWTEAFFGQGTRLTVV.